This entry lists 21 T cell receptor beta chains sequenced from one sample in a study of blood T cell repertoires in COVID-19. Assay used: immunoSEQ multiplex PCR; TCRdb lists only in-frame clones, some missing. The sample gives roughly 300,000 clones, roughly 87% of which show up once; about 14% is in the top ten. Sequenced input: peripheral blood. Every receptor here comes from a human donor in a cohort sampled during active COVID-19.

The V call is TRBV3-1 (or the pseudogene TRBV3-2), the J call TRBJ1-5; TRBD1 is a possible D gene (5 bases). From germline, CDR1 is LGHDT and CDR2 YNNKEL (reference sequence). The V gene lost 3 bases and the J gene lost 3 bases, with 9 bases spanning the gap. There are 14 residues in the CDR3. The CDR3 reads CASSQEGNNQPQHF. The DNA for the CDR3 is TGTGCCAGCAGCCAGGAGGGGAACAATCAGCCCCAGCATTTT.

V is TRBV28 and J is TRBJ2-2, with 7 bases fitting TRBD2. The CDR3 extends over 13 amino acids. CDR1 and CDR2 from the germline V gene are MDHEN and SYDVKM. Trimming cost V 8 bases and J 6 bases; bases outside gene matches: 6. The CDR3, as DNA: TGTGCCAGCCGAACCGGGAGGCCCGGGGAGCTGTTTTTT. It encodes CASRTGRPGELFF.

The rearrangement uses TRBV9 and TRBJ2-3, with 11 nucleotides matching TRBD2. V shed 0 bases and J 5 bases; nucleotides not matched to a gene: 8. Germline CDR1 is SGDLS and CDR2 is YYNGEE. This CDR3 is built from 17 residues. DNA for the CDR3: TGTGCCAGCAGCGTAGGGGTTAGCGGGAGGGCCGGAGATACGCAGTATTTT. Protein: CASSVGVSGRAGDTQYF.

This sequence joins TRBV6-5 and TRBJ2-7, with 8 bases identical to TRBD2. Losses at the gene ends were 10 bases for V and 1 base for J; bases not matched to a gene: 9. The CDR3 has 14 amino acids. CDR1 is MNHEY, CDR2 SVGAGI, per germline. The CDR3 nucleotides read TGTGCCATCGCTCTCGCGGGAGGTTCCTACGAGCAGTACTTC. Its translation is CAIALAGGSYEQYF.

This clone was counted only a few times. This chain uses TRBV19 with TRBJ1-2, with D unclear. The CDR3 has 12 residues. Trimming shortened V by 3 bases and J by 8 bases, and 10 bases separated the two germline ends. Germline CDR1 and CDR2: LNHDA and SQIVND (reference sequence). CDR3 region: CASSMRDRGYTF. CDR3 nucleotide sequence: TGTGCCAGTAGTATGCGGGATCGCGGCTACACCTTC.

The chain recombines TRBV5-1 with TRBJ2-1, with TRBD2 matching 16 bases. CDR3 length: 19 residues. The V gene end was trimmed by 1 base and the J gene end by 0 bases; junction bases not matched to a gene: 4. The V gene's germline CDR1 is SGHRS and CDR2 YFSETQ. The DNA of the CDR3 is TGCGCCAGCAGCTTGTTGGGACTAGCGGGAGGGAGCTCCTACAATGAGCAGTTCTTC. This sequence encodes CASSLLGLAGGSSYNEQFF.

This sequence joins TRBV19 and TRBJ1-1, with D possibly being TRBD1 (6 bases). The V end was cut by 7 bases, the J end by 6 bases, with 15 bases between. The CDR3 is 13 residues long. The germline V gene has CDR1 LNHDA and CDR2 SQIVND (reference sequence). CDR3 loop: CASKNRGAAEAFF. The CDR3 DNA reads as TGTGCCAGTAAAAACCGGGGGGCCGCTGAAGCTTTCTTT.

This chain joins TRBV5-5 and TRBJ2-5; D call uncertain. CDR3 length: 14 residues. The germline V gene has CDR1 SGHKS and CDR2 YYEKEE (reference sequence). V lost 4 bases and J lost 5, with 15 bases in between. The CDR3 spells CASSLLSIEETQYF. The DNA for the CDR3 is TGTGCCAGCAGCCTCCTTAGCATCGAGGAGACCCAGTACTTC.

The J gene is TRBJ1-4, the V gene TRBV5-5, with D unclear. The CDR3 sequence is 12 residues long. Trimming stripped 1 base from V and 7 bases from J, with 5 bases between. Germline V CDR1 and CDR2: SGHKS, YYEKEE (reference sequence). The CDR3 coding sequence is TGTGCCAGCAGCTTGTTCCTTGAAAAACTGTTTTTT. Its protein product is CASSLFLEKLFF. Full variable domain (missing parts from reference TRBV5-5 and TRBJ1-4): DAGVTQSPTHLIKTRGQQVTLRCSPISGHKSVSWYQQVLGQGPQFIFQYYEKEERGRGNFPDRFSARQFPNYSSELNVNALLLGDSALYLCASSLFLEKLFFGSGTQLSVL.

The DNA of the CDR3 is TGTGCCACCAGCAGATCCTGGGGCACTAGCACAGATACGCAGTATTTT. Amino acids: CATSRSWGTSTDTQYF. The chain employs TRBV15 and TRBJ2-3; D might be TRBD1 (5 bases). V lost 2 bases to trimming and J lost 0 bases, with 12 bases between them. Germline V lookup: CDR1 LNHNV, CDR2 YYDKDF (reference sequence). There are 16 residues in the CDR3.

In nucleotides, the CDR3 is TGTGCCAGCCAAGCGGGGTACGGGGAGCTGTTTTTT. It encodes CASQAGYGELFF. This chain connects TRBV6-6 to TRBJ2-2, with 7 nucleotides matching TRBD2. The CDR3 loop spans 12 amino acids. Losses at the gene ends were 8 bases for V and 7 bases for J; bases not matched to a gene: 4. The germline CDR1 and CDR2 sequences are MNHNY and SVGAGI (reference sequence).

V is TRBV4-1 and J is TRBJ2-2, with TRBD1 identical over 10 bases. V was clipped by 6 bases and J by 4 bases; unmatched bases: 5. The germline V gene has CDR1 MGHRA and CDR2 YSYEKL. CDR3 length equals 15 residues. In nucleotides, the CDR3 is TGCGCCAGCAGGACGGGGACAGGGGTCACCGGGGAGCTGTTTTTT. It specifies CASRTGTGVTGELFF.

The chain employs TRBV27 and TRBJ1-2; no firm D call. The V end was cut by 3 bases, the J end by 6 bases, with 14 bases between. The CDR3 has 14 residues. CDR1 and CDR2 (germline): MNHEY, SMNVEV (reference sequence). The CDR3 loop reads CASSFHLGGNGYTF. CDR3 sequence (DNA): TGTGCCAGCAGTTTTCATTTGGGAGGGAATGGCTACACCTTC.

The CDR3, as DNA: TGCGCCAGCAGCCAACTTGGGGGGTTCACAGATACGCAGTATTTT. Protein: CASSQLGGFTDTQYF. The genes are TRBV4-3 and TRBJ2-3; maybe TRBD2 (6 bases). Germline CDR1 and CDR2: LGHNA and YSLEER. V lost 2 bases, J lost 2 bases, and 11 bases lay in between. This CDR3 spans 15 amino acids.

This rearrangement joins TRBV30 to TRBJ2-1; 7 bases map to TRBD2. CDR3 length: 14 residues. With 0 bases clipped from V and 7 bases from J, the junction kept 6 bases outside the gene matches. The germline CDR1 and CDR2 sequences are GTSNPN and SVGIG (reference sequence). The CDR3 is CAWSVWRETNEQFF. For the CDR3, the DNA is TGTGCCTGGAGTGTTTGGCGGGAGACGAATGAGCAGTTCTTC.

This chain connects TRBV12-1 to TRBJ2-5; the table calls TRBD2, which could not be checked here. TRBV12-1 is recorded as a pseudogene. This CDR3 has 15 residues. In nucleotides, the CDR3 is TGTGCCAGCAGCACCGGCTCCCGGACTAAAGAGACCCAGTACTTC. Amino acids: CASSTGSRTKETQYF.

This clone is a singleton in its sample. CDR3 in amino acids: CASSLEKTGWDGYTF. The DNA of the CDR3 is TGCGCCAGCAGCTTAGAGAAGACAGGCTGGGATGGCTACACCTTC. This chain joins TRBV5-1 and TRBJ1-2; tentatively, D is TRBD1 (6 bases). CDR3 size: 15 residues. Trimming shortened V by 2 bases and J by 6 bases, and 17 bases separated the two germline ends. Germline loops: CDR1 SGHRS, CDR2 YFSETQ. Full variable domain (missing parts from reference TRBV5-1 and TRBJ1-2): KAGVTQTPRYLIKTRGQQVTLSCSPISGHRSVSWYQQTPGQGLQFLFEYFSETQRNKGNFPGRFSGRQFSNSRSEMNVSTLELGDSALYLCASSLEKTGWDGYTFGSGTRLTVV.

This chain uses TRBV28 with TRBJ2-2, with 12 bases identical to TRBD2. This CDR3 contains 17 residues. The V segment lost 4 bases and the J segment 3 bases; nucleotides outside the gene matches: 6. The germline CDR1 and CDR2 sequences are MDHEN and SYDVKM. The CDR3 loop reads CASSSPGLAGHTGELFF. CDR3 bases: TGTGCCAGCAGTTCCCCGGGACTAGCGGGCCACACCGGGGAGCTGTTTTTT.

In this sample, this clone turned up a few times. The chain carries TRBV10-1 and TRBJ2-3, with 8 bases that match TRBD2. The CDR3 spans 14 residues. CDR1 is WNHNN, CDR2 SYGVQD, per germline (reference sequence). J was trimmed by 0 bases and V by 8 bases; bases with no gene match: 4. The CDR3 here is CASSGLASTDTQYF. The CDR3 DNA reads as TGCGCCAGCTCCGGACTAGCTAGCACAGATACGCAGTATTTT.

This sequence joins TRBV19 and TRBJ2-3; TRBD2 aligns across 10 bases. V trimming: 4 bases; J trimming: 3 bases; junction bases outside the gene matches: 4. The V gene's germline CDR1 is LNHDA and CDR2 SQIVND (reference sequence). There are 15 residues in the CDR3. The CDR3 is CASSKAGGRTDTQYF. The CDR3 region has the DNA TGTGCCAGTAGTAAAGCGGGAGGGCGAACAGATACGCAGTATTTT.

The chain is built from TRBV6-5 and TRBJ2-1, with 15 nucleotides matching TRBD2. The CDR3 is made up of 15 amino acids. Germline CDR1 reads MNHEY; CDR2 reads SVGAGI. Trimming at V came to 5 bases and at J to 7 bases, leaving 3 bases not matched to a gene. CDR3 loop: CASSPGLAGGNEQFF. Written as DNA, the CDR3 is TGTGCCAGCAGTCCGGGACTAGCGGGAGGAAATGAGCAGTTCTTC.